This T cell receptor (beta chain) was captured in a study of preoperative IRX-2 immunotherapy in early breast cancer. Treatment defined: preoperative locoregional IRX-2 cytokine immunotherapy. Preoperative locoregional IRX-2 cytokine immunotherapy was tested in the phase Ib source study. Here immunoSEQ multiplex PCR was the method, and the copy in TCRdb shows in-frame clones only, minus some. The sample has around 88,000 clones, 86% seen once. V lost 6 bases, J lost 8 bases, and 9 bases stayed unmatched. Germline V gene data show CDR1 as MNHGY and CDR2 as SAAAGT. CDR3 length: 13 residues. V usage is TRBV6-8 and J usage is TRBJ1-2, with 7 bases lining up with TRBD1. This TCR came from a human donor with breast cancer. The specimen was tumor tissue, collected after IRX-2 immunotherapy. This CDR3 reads CASSDERGQGYTF. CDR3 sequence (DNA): TGTGCCAGCAGCGACGAGAGGGGACAGGGCTACACCTTC.